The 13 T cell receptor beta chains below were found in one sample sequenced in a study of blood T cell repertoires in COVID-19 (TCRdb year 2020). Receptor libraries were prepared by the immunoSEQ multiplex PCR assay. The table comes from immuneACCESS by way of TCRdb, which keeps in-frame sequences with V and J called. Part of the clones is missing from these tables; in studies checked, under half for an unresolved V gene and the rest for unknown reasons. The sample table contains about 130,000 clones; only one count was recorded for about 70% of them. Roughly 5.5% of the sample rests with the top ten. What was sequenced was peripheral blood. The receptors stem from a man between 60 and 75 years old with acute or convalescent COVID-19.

DNA of the CDR3: TGTGCCAGTAGTCCCCGGACAGAGCAAGAGACCCAGTACTTC. Encoded protein: CASSPRTEQETQYF. The gene calls are TRBV19 and TRBJ2-5, with D possibly matching TRBD1 (6 bases). The V gene lost 5 bases and the J gene lost 2 bases, with 12 bases spanning the gap. The germline V gene has CDR1 LNHDA and CDR2 SQIVND (reference sequence). The CDR3 sequence is 14 residues long.

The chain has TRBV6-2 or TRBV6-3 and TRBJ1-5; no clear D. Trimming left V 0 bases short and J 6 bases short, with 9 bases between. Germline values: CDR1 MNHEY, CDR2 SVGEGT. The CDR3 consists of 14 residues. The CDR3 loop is CASSYSSSFQPQHF. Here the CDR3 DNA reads TGTGCCAGCAGTTACTCTAGCAGTTTTCAGCCCCAGCATTTT.

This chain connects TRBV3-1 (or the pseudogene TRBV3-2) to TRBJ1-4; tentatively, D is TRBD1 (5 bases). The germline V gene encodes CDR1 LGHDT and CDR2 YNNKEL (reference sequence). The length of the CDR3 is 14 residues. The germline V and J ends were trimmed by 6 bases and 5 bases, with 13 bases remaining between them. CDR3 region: CASRLGRSNEKLFF. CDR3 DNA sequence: TGTGCCAGCAGGCTGGGGCGGTCAAATGAAAAACTGTTTTTT.

The CDR3 nucleotides are TGTGCCAGCAAGGGGGACGGGACGAGCAATGAGCAGTTCTTC. Translation gives CASKGDGTSNEQFF. The rearrangement links TRBV2 to TRBJ2-1, with D maybe TRBD1 (6 bases). The germline V gene encodes CDR1 SNHLY and CDR2 FYNNEI. The ends were cut back, 7 bases at V and 6 bases at J, with 16 bases in the middle. The CDR3 totals 14 residues. Filled out from reference TRBV2 and TRBJ2-1, the complete variable domain reads EPEVTQTPSHQVTQMGQEVILRCVPISNHLYFYWYRQILGQKVEFLVSFYNNEISEKSEIFDDQFSVERPDGSNFTLKIRSTKLEDSAMYFCASKGDGTSNEQFFGPGTRLTVL.

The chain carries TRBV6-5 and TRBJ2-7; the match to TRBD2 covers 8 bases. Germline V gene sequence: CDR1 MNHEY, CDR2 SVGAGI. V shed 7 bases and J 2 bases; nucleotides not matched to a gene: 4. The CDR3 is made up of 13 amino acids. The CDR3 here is CASKIGGAYEQYF. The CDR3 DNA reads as TGTGCCAGCAAAATCGGGGGGGCCTACGAGCAGTACTTC.

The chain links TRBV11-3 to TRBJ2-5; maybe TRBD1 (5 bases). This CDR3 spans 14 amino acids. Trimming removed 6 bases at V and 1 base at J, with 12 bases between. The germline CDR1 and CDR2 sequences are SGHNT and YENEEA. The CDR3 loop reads CASRNRRGQETQYF. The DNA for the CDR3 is TGTGCCAGCAGAAACAGGAGAGGCCAAGAGACCCAGTACTTC. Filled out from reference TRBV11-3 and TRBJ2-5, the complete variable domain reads EAGVVQSPRYKIIEKKQPVAFWCNPISGHNTLYWYLQNLGQGPELLIRYENEEAVDDSQLPKDRFSAERLKGVDSTLKIQPAELGDSAVYLCASRNRRGQETQYFGPGTRLLVL.

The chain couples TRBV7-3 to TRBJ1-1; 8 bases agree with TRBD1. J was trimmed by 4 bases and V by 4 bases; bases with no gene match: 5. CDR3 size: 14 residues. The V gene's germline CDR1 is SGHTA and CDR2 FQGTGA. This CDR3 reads CASSSQGTGTEAFF. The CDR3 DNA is TGTGCCAGCAGCTCCCAAGGGACAGGCACTGAAGCTTTCTTT.

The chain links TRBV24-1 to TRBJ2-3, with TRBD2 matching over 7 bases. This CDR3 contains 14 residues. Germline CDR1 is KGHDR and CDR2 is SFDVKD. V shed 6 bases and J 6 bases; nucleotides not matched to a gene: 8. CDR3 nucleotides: TGTGCCACCAGTTTTAGCGGGTCCCAGGATACGCAGTATTTT. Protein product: CATSFSGSQDTQYF.

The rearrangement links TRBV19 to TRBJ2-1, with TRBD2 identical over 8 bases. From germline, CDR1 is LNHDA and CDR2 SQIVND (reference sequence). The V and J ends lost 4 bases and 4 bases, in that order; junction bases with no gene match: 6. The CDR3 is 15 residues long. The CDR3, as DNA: TGTGCCAGTAGTACCCGGACTAGCAGATACAATGAGCAGTTCTTC. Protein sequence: CASSTRTSRYNEQFF. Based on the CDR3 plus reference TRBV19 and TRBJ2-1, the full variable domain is DGGITQSPKYLFRKEGQNVTLSCEQNLNHDAMYWYRQDPGQGLRLIYYSQIVNDFQKGDIAEGYSVSREKKESFPLTVTSAQKNPTAFYLCASSTRTSRYNEQFFGPGTRLTVL.

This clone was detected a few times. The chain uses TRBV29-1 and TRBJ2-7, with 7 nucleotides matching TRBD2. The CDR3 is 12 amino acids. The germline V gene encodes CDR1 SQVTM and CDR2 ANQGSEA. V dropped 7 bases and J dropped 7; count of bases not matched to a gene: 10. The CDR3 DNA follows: TGCAGCGCCGACGGGGGGAGAGGGGAGCAGTACTTC. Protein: CSADGGRGEQYF.

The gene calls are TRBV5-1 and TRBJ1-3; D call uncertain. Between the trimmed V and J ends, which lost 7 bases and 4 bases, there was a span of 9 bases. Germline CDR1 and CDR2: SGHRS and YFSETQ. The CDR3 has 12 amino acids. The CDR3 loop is CASSLYGNTIYF. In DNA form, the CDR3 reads TGCGCCAGCTCTCTATACGGAAACACCATATATTTT.

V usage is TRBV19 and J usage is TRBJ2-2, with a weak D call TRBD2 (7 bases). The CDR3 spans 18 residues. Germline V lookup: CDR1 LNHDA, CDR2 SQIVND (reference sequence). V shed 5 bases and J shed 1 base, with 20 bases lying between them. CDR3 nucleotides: TGTGCCAGTAGTGTCGGGGGCGTAAAGCGGGAGAACACCGGGGAGCTGTTTTTT. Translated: CASSVGGVKRENTGELFF.

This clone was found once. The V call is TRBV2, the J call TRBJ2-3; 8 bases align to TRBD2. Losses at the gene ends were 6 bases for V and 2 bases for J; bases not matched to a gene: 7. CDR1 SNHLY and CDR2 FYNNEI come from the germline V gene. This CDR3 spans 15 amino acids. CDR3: CASRLTAGATDTQYF. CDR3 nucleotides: TGTGCCAGCAGACTAACAGCGGGGGCCACAGATACGCAGTATTTT.